This section outlines one T cell receptor beta chain sequence together with its context. Its binding antigen is unknown. No per-base quality is available; no much larger clone lies one base away. Preparation of the library involved the immunoSEQ multiplex PCR assay. For most patients, genomic DNA was isolated with the Qiagen DNeasy Blood and Tissue Kit and shipped frozen to Adaptive Biotechnologies for TCR sequencing. Adaptive Biotechnologies carried out high-throughput TCR-beta CDR3 sequencing of genomic DNA for most patients. The published analysis was carried out like this. Adaptive's ImmunoSEQ software supplied the TCR sequencing data for 15 to 20 patients, while MiXCR and VDJtools were used to process a few other patients. To correct CD4 versus CD8 sorting errors, any sequence found in both subsets at a frequency ratio below 5:1 was removed. Because the origin of CDR3 nucleotide sequences shared between donor and recipient could not be assigned, those sequences were removed. At least 2-fold expansion over unstimulated cells and a minimum CFSE-low frequency of 0.002% (template counts) or 0.001% (read counts) were required for clones to be classified as alloreactive. Mappable clones were those detected in sequenced pre-transplant spleen, lymph node, or MLR CFSE-low populations of the donor or recipient. Cumulative frequency of alloreactive clones was calculated as a percentage of all sequences weighted by copy number. This immuneACCESS table, as held by TCRdb, lists in-frame sequences with V and J called but not all clones. Of the missing ones, under half trace to an unresolved V gene in checked studies; the others have no known cause. V and J calls and clone size follow that table, whereas D and trimming were derived from the DNA. Here the sample has around 100,000 clones; 85% to 95% occur a single time. The top ten clones comprise 0.95% to 1.5% of the sample.

This record comes from a study of graft-versus-host responses after intestinal transplantation (dated by TCRdb to about 2021). Notes on the research overall: Recipients received multivisceral, liver-intestinal, or isolated intestinal transplants. Every recipient was given anti-thymocyte globulin induction, then maintenance tacrolimus and steroids for roughly 3 years. After intestinal transplantation, graft-versus-host and host-versus-graft alloreactive T cell clones were followed in the graft, circulation and bone marrow using bulk TCR-beta CDR3 sequencing. To identify alloreactive clones, pre-transplant mixed lymphocyte reaction products were sequenced and compared with unstimulated pre-transplant donor and recipient T cells. The cohort enrolled around 23 intestinal transplant recipients including one retransplant, and a few patients lacking pretransplant specimens were excluded. A peak of at least 4% donor T cells among recipient peripheral blood mononuclear cells was the definition used for donor T cell macrochimerism. Rather than going through the commercial service, samples from three later patients were sequenced in-house on an Illumina MiSeq and processed with MiXCR. Results and caveats for the whole study, not just this receptor: Conclusions were limited by the relatively low number and heterogeneity of intestinal transplant patients. GvH clones were detected in recipient bone marrow, and some appeared earlier in ileal mucosa or blood, consistent with an intestinal mucosal origin. Early after transplant, declines in HvG clones were associated with peak levels of circulating GvH clones. In patients with donor T cell macrochimerism, the allografts had high GvH to HvG T cell clonal ratios.

The sample's time point label is to be understood as: cells obtained before transplantation from donor or recipient. CD3+CD4+ and CD3+CD8+ populations were FACS-sorted from unstimulated pre-transplant donor and recipient cells taken from spleen or lymph nodes. The germline V end is reduced by 6 bases and the J end by 4 bases; junction bases left unmatched: 11. CDR1 MNHNS and CDR2 SASEGT are derived from the germline V gene. The CDR3, cysteine through phenylalanine, is 15 amino acids long. The read is trimmed to its CDR3 DNA, 45 bases read in frame from base 1. The sequence came from a human donor who was the organ donor for an intestinal transplant. Recombination linked TRBV6-1 to TRBJ1-1; 7 nucleotides in the junction match TRBD1. The source material was unstimulated CD8+ T cells sorted from spleen or lymph node cells, sampled before transplant. The CDR3 loop reads CASSAQNRGGTEAFF. The nucleotides read TGTGCCAGCAGCGCCCAAAACAGGGGCGGCACTGAAGCTTTCTTT.